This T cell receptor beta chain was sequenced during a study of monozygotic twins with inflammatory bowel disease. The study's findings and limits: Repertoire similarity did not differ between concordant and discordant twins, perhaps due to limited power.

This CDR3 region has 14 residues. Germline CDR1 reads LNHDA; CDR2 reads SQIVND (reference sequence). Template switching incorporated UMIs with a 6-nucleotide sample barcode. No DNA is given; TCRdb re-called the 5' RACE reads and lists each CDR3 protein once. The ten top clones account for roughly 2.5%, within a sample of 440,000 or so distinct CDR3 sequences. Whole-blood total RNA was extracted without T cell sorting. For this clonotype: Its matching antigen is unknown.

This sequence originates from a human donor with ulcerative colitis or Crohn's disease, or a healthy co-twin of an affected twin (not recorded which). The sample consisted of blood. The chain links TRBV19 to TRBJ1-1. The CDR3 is CASSTDGLNTEAFF.